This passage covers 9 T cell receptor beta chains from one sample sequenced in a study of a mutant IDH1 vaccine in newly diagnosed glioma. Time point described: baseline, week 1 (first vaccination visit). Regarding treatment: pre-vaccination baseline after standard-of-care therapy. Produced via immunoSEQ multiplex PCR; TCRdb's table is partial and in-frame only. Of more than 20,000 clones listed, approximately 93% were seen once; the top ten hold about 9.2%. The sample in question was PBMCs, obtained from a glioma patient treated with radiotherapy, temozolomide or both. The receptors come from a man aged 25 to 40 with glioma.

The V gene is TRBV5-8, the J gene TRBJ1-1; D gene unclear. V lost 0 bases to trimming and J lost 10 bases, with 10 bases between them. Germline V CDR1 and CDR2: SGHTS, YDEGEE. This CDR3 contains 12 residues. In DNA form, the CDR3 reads TGTGCCAGCAGCTTGGCTGGGCAGACAGCTTTCTTT. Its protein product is CASSLAGQTAFF.

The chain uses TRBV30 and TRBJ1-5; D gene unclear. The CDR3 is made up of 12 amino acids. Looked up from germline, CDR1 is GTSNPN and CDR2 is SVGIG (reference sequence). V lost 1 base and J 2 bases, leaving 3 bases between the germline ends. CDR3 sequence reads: CAWSGGNQPQHF. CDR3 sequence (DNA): TGTGCCTGGAGTGGGGGCAATCAGCCCCAGCATTTT.

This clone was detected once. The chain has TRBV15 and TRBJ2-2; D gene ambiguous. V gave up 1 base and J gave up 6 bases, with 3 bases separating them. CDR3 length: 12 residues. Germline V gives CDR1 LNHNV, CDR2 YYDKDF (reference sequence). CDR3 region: CATSRGAGELFF. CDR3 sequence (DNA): TGTGCCACCAGCAGAGGGGCCGGGGAGCTGTTTTTT.

This chain's CDR3 is CASSEVKGQAYGYTF. DNA of the CDR3: TGTGCCAGCAGTGAAGTAAAAGGACAGGCCTATGGCTACACCTTC. The rearrangement links TRBV6-1 to TRBJ1-2, with 7 bases identical to TRBD1. This CDR3 comprises 15 residues. Trimming removed 1 base from V and 4 bases from J; junction bases left unmatched: 6. The germline V gene encodes CDR1 MNHNS and CDR2 SASEGT.

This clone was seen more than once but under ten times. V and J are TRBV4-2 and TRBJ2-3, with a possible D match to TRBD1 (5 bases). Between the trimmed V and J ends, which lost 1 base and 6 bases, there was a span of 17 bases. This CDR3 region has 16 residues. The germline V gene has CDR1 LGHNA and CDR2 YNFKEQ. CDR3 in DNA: TGTGCCAGCAGCCAAGCGATCGCAGGGAAAGGGGATACGCAGTATTTT. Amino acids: CASSQAIAGKGDTQYF.

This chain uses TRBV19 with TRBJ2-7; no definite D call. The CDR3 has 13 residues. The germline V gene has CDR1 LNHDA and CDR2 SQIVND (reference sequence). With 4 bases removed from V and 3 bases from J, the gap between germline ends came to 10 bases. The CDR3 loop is CASSTSASYEQYF. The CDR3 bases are TGTGCCAGTAGTACGTCCGCTAGCTACGAGCAGTACTTC.

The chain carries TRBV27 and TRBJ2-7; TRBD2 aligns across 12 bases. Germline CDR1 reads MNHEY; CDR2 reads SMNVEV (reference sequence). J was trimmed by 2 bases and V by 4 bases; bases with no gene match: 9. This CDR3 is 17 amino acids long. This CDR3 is CASSSLLAGGPPYEQYF. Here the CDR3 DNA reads TGTGCCAGCAGTTCCCTTCTAGCGGGAGGGCCCCCCTACGAGCAGTACTTC.

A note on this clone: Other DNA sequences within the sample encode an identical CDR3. CDR3 sequence: CASSLESQETQYF. The CDR3 DNA reads TGTGCCAGCAGCTTAGAGTCCCAAGAGACCCAGTACTTC. The rearrangement links TRBV11-3 to TRBJ2-5; D not certain. The CDR3 spans 13 residues. Germline-derived CDR1 and CDR2 are SGHNT and YENEEA. Trimming left V 0 bases short and J 1 base short, with 3 bases between.

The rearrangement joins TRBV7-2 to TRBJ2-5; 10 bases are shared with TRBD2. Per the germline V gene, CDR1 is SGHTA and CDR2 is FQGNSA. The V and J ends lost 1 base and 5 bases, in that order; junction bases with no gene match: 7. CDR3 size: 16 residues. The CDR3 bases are TGTGCCAGCAGCTTAGGGCTAGCGGGAGTGTGGGAGACCCAGTACTTC. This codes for CASSLGLAGVWETQYF.